The present entry profiles one T cell receptor beta chain with its context. The sample comes from a study of T-cell reconstitution after alpha-beta-depleted transplantation in children. Unique molecular identifiers were used to barcode this TCRbeta library. TCRdb reprocessed the PCR reads via MiXCR and lists one record per CDR3 protein. The sample includes 350,000 to 450,000 distinct CDR3 sequences, about a fifth of them seen just once. This CDR3 has 16 residues. V was clipped by 6 bases and J by 4 bases; unmatched bases: 9. Germline V CDR1 and CDR2: SGHTA, FQGNSA. The receptor comes from a human donor who donated a stem cell graft to a child with acute myeloid leukemia. V and J are TRBV7-2 and TRBJ2-3, with 11 bases that match TRBD2. Here the sequenced sample was PBMCs from the stem cell graft donor, taken from the stem cell graft. This chain's CDR3 is CASRGASGRKSDTQYF. DNA for the CDR3: TGTGCCAGCAGGGGGGCTAGCGGGAGGAAGTCAGATACGCAGTATTTT.